The rows below give T cell receptor beta chains drawn from one sample of a study of memory B cells and T cells in multiple sclerosis. The table came from immunoSEQ multiplex PCR; TCRdb's copy has only in-frame clones and leaves some out. This sample yields some 14,000 clones, of which approximately 69% are seen a single time; about 2.5% belongs to the top ten. Input material: memory (CD45RO+) CD4+ T cells from blood. The origin of the receptors is a human donor with multiple sclerosis. Each CDR3 is given with its conserved first and last residue. The D gene is left open where the match is weak. Where a row states a size, it is once, few, many or the class of an expanded clone; other rows omit it.

J gene | V gene | D gene | clone size | CDR3 protein | CDR3 DNA
TRBJ1-5 | TRBV5-1 | . | . | CASSPGLFNQPQHF | TGCGCCAGCAGCCCGGGACTTTTCAATCAGCCCCAGCATTTT
TRBJ2-3 | TRBV7-3 | TRBD2 | . | CASSFSGRAPDTQYF | TGTGCCAGCAGCTTTAGCGGGAGGGCTCCAGATACGCAGTATTTT
TRBJ2-5 | TRBV7-3 | . | . | CASSRGSQETQYF | TGTGCCAGCAGTAGGGGTTCCCAAGAGACCCAGTACTTC
TRBJ2-1 | TRBV9 | TRBD2 | . | CASSGSSGGSNEQFF | TGTGCCAGCAGCGGGTCTAGCGGGGGATCGAATGAGCAGTTCTTC
TRBJ1-1 | TRBV29-1 | . | . | CSVEATGANTEAFF | TGCAGCGTTGAAGCGACAGGCGCGAACACTGAAGCTTTCTTT
TRBJ2-5 | TRBV4-2 | . | few | CASSQKLDFRETQYF | TGTGCCAGCAGCCAAAAATTGGACTTTCGAGAGACCCAGTACTTC
TRBJ2-1 | TRBV14 | . | few | CASSPSSSAGSYNEQFF | TGTGCCAGCAGCCCTTCTTCGAGTGCGGGGTCCTACAATGAGCAGTTCTTC
TRBJ2-7 | TRBV4-2 | . | few | CASSQVPEAGGEQYF | TGTGCCAGCAGCCAAGTACCGGAGGCAGGCGGCGAGCAGTACTTC
TRBJ2-5 | TRBV28 | TRBD2 | few | CASSLGLAEETQYF | TGTGCCAGCAGTTTGGGACTAGCGGAAGAGACCCAGTACTTC
TRBJ2-1 | TRBV27 | TRBD1 | . | CASGPRTGVNNEQFF | TGTGCCAGCGGCCCACGGACAGGGGTGAACAATGAGCAGTTCTTC
TRBJ2-1 | TRBV2 | . | . | CASSEAKRGEQFF | TGTGCCAGCAGTGAAGCGAAACGGGGTGAGCAGTTCTTC
TRBJ1-5 | TRBV15 | . | . | CATSRDLGGSQPQHF | TGTGCCACCAGCAGAGATTTAGGCGGGAGTCAGCCCCAGCATTTT
TRBJ1-4 | TRBV7-9 | . | few | CASSSGLGVINEKLFF | TGTGCCAGCAGCTCCGGTCTCGGGGTGATAAATGAAAAACTGTTTTTT
TRBJ1-3 | TRBV21-1 | . | . | CASSKVGGRYSGNTIYF | TGTGCCAGCAGCAAAGTAGGGGGCAGGTACTCTGGAAACACCATATATTTT
TRBJ1-2 | TRBV30 | TRBD1 | . | CAWSVSYSGGNYGYTF | TGTGCCTGGAGTGTCTCCTATTCAGGGGGAAACTATGGCTACACCTTC
TRBJ2-3 | TRBV7-3 | . | . | CASSFQSGGTDTQYF | TGTGCCAGCAGCTTCCAGTCCGGGGGCACAGATACGCAGTATTTT
TRBJ1-1 | TRBV25-1 | . | . | CASSARGGEAFF | TGTGCCAGCAGTGCCCGGGGGGGAGAAGCTTTCTTT
TRBJ2-1 | TRBV5-1 | TRBD2 | . | CASSFGLGLAGGEQFF | TGCGCCAGCAGCTTCGGTTTGGGACTAGCGGGAGGTGAGCAGTTCTTC
TRBJ1-1 | TRBV7-2 | . | . | CASSPQGGTEAFF | TGTGCCAGCAGTCCACAGGGAGGGACTGAAGCTTTCTTT
TRBJ1-1 | TRBV13 | . | . | CASSPPRRENTEAFF | TGTGCCAGCAGCCCACCGCGGCGGGAGAACACTGAAGCTTTCTTT
TRBJ2-3 | TRBV5-1 | . | . | CASSLDGRDTQYF | TGCGCCAGCAGCTTGGACGGGAGAGATACGCAGTATTTT
TRBJ1-2 | TRBV19 | TRBD1 | . | CASSYYQTGTGGGYGYTF | TGTGCCAGTAGTTACTATCAAACCGGGACAGGGGGCGGTTATGGCTACACCTTC
TRBJ1-2 | TRBV6-5 | TRBD1 | . | CASSQTRTGDGYTF | TGTGCCAGCAGCCAAACTAGGACAGGGGATGGCTACACCTTC
TRBJ2-7 | TRBV11-2 | TRBD2 | . | CASSLDSGGLSYEQYF | TGTGCCAGCAGCTTAGATAGCGGGGGGTTGTCCTACGAGCAGTACTTC
TRBJ2-3 | TRBV4-2 | . | . | CASSQGGIGGGNTDTQYF | TGTGCCAGCAGCCAAGGGGGTATAGGGGGGGGCAACACAGATACGCAGTATTTT
TRBJ1-2 | TRBV29-1 | . | . | CSAGVGYGYTF | TGCAGCGCGGGAGTAGGGTATGGTTACACCTTC
TRBJ1-2 | TRBV19 | TRBD1 | . | CASSAGTGVKGYTF | TGTGCCAGTAGCGCCGGGACAGGGGTAAAGGGCTACACCTTC
TRBJ2-7 | TRBV6-6 | TRBD1 | medium-sized | CASNPGGSEEQYF | TGTGCCAGCAATCCAGGGGGCTCGGAGGAGCAGTACTTC
TRBJ1-1 | TRBV19 | . | . | CATSPGNTEAFF | TGTGCCACCAGTCCGGGGAACACTGAAGCTTTCTTT
TRBJ1-2 | TRBV14 | . | few | CASSHLQGIYGYTF | TGTGCCAGCAGCCATTTACAGGGTATATATGGCTACACCTTC
TRBJ1-2 | TRBV19 | . | . | CASSTRQAGYTF | TGTGCCAGTAGTACCCGACAGGCCGGCTACACCTTC
TRBJ2-5 | TRBV5-1 | TRBD1 | . | CASSPPDRGRGSMGQETQYF | TGCGCCAGCAGCCCCCCGGACAGGGGGCGCGGGAGTATGGGGCAAGAGACCCAGTACTTC
TRBJ2-3 | TRBV19 | . | . | CASRVRGGTDTQYF | TGTGCCAGTAGGGTCAGAGGAGGGACAGATACGCAGTATTTT
TRBJ2-1 | TRBV5-1 | TRBD2 | . | CASSLVGGNNEQFF | TGCGCCAGCAGCTTGGTGGGGGGGAACAATGAGCAGTTCTTC
TRBJ2-7 | TRBV2 | . | . | CASSPPFTYEQYF | TGTGCCAGCAGTCCCCCTTTTACTTACGAGCAGTACTTC
TRBJ2-7 | TRBV5-6 | . | once | CASTRRGEQYF | TGTGCCAGCACCCGCCGGGGCGAGCAGTACTTC
TRBJ1-2 | TRBV27 | . | . | CASRALRGLYGYTF | TGTGCCAGCAGGGCCCTAAGAGGGCTCTATGGCTACACCTTC